A selection of T cell receptor beta chains follows, all from one sample in a study of PD-1 blockade in classical Hodgkin lymphoma. The protocol was immunoSEQ multiplex PCR, while the TCRdb copy is restricted to in-frame clones and leaves out a portion. The sample shows some 45,000 clones, 85% to 90% of them seen only once. The sequencing used peripheral blood mononuclear cells (PBMCs), collected at baseline. Source of these receptors: a human donor with classical Hodgkin lymphoma. Both conserved end residues are part of each CDR3. The D gene is left open where the match is weak. Size tells how often a clone was seen (once, few, many) or the class of an expanded clone, and some rows leave it out.

cdr3_nt	cdr3_aa	d_call	clone_size	v_call	j_call
TGTGCCAGCAGTTCAAGACCGGGACGACGCAATCAGCCCCAGCATTTT	CASSSRPGRRNQPQHF	-	-	TRBV6-5	TRBJ1-5
TGCAGTGCACAAGACAGGGAGCTGTTTTTT	CSAQDRELFF	-	-	TRBV20-1	TRBJ2-2
TGTGCCAGCAGCCAAGAAACGGGGACAGGGGGCGAAAAACTGTTTTTT	CASSQETGTGGEKLFF	TRBD1	-	TRBV4-2	TRBJ1-4
TGCGCCAGCAGCCAAGATCATGCGGGGGGGCCCTACGAGCAGTACTTC	CASSQDHAGGPYEQYF	TRBD2	-	TRBV4-1	TRBJ2-7
TGTGCCAGCAGTTCCGCCGCTGGCCAGGGGGCGGTCGAGCAGTACTTC	CASSSAAGQGAVEQYF	TRBD1	-	TRBV27	TRBJ2-7
TGTGCCAGCAGCCCCGGGGCGGGCAACACTGAAGCTTTCTTT	CASSPGAGNTEAFF	-	-	TRBV7-3	TRBJ1-1
TGTGCCAGCAGCAAAAAACCCAGGGCTCGGACTAGCGGGAGTCGTGGGGGGGCCTACAATGAGCAGTTCTTC	CASSKKPRARTSGSRGGAYNEQFF	-	-	TRBV21-1	TRBJ2-1
TGCGCCAGCAGCCACCCACTAGCGGCTAACACCGGGGAGCTGTTTTTT	CASSHPLAANTGELFF	TRBD2	-	TRBV4-1	TRBJ2-2
TGTGCCAGCAGTTTATCTTCCTACGAGCAGTACTTC	CASSLSSYEQYF	-	-	TRBV28	TRBJ2-7
TGCGCCAGCAGCATATCGGGACTAGCGGTCCTCTGGAGCACCGGGGAGCTGTTTTTT	CASSISGLAVLWSTGELFF	TRBD2	once	TRBV5-1	TRBJ2-2
TGTGCCAGCAGTGGGGACAGCCACAATGAGCAGTTCTTC	CASSGDSHNEQFF	TRBD1	few	TRBV6-1	TRBJ2-1
TGTGCCAGCAGCGTAGCTACGGGGAACACTGAAGCTTTCTTT	CASSVATGNTEAFF	-	few	TRBV9	TRBJ1-1
TGCGCCAGCAGCGACTTAGATACGCAGTATTTT	CASSDLDTQYF	-	-	TRBV5-1	TRBJ2-3
TGTGCCATCTTAGGGCTGGGGAGCACTGAAGCTTTCTTT	CAILGLGSTEAFF	-	once	TRBV10-3	TRBJ1-1
TGTGCCAGCAGTTACGCTGGACCCGGGAGCGCAGATACGCAGTATTTT	CASSYAGPGSADTQYF	-	-	TRBV6-5	TRBJ2-3
TGTGCCAGCAGTTACGGACAGAACACTGAAGCTTTCTTT	CASSYGQNTEAFF	-	-	TRBV6-5	TRBJ1-1
TGCAGCGTGGGGACAGGGGTGACCTACGAGCAGTACTTC	CSVGTGVTYEQYF	TRBD1	-	TRBV29-1	TRBJ2-7
TGTGCCAGCAGTGAGTTGGGACAGTCAAATTCACCCCTCCACTTT	CASSELGQSNSPLHF	TRBD1	few	TRBV2	TRBJ1-6
TGTGCCAGCAGCGCCGACAGGGGGTTAGGAGGGACAGATACGCAGTATTTT	CASSADRGLGGTDTQYF	TRBD1	-	TRBV27	TRBJ2-3
TGCAGCGTCTGGACAGGGGAAGGCGGCTACACCTTC	CSVWTGEGGYTF	TRBD1	-	TRBV29-1	TRBJ1-2
TGTGCCAGCAGCTTGGGGGGGCGGGGCACTGAAGCTTTCTTT	CASSLGGRGTEAFF	-	-	TRBV5-6	TRBJ1-1
TGTGCCAGCAGCATACGGACTAGCGGGAACAATGAGCAGTTCTTC	CASSIRTSGNNEQFF	TRBD2	-	TRBV13	TRBJ2-1
TGTGCCACCAGCAGAGGTGGACAGGGCGGCACTGAAGCTTTCTTT	CATSRGGQGGTEAFF	TRBD1	-	TRBV15	TRBJ1-1